This T cell receptor beta chain was captured by sequencing in a study of T cells after yellow fever vaccination. The CDR3 contains 17 residues. This clonotype has a count of ten or more. TCRdb fed the 5' RACE reads into MiXCR, producing one record per CDR3 protein. The repertoire includes about 140,000 distinct CDR3 sequences, more than 6% of them detected once, and 0.73% sits in the top ten. This TCR came from a young man who received the YFV17D yellow fever vaccine. V and J are TRBV21-1 and TRBJ1-1; the table calls TRBD1, which could not be checked here. TRBV21-1 is termed a pseudogene. This specimen was CD4+ T cells sorted from PBMCs, taken 5 days after the yellow fever booster vaccination. The CDR3 loop is CASSKGAGAPTCTEAFF. The CDR3, as DNA: TGTGCCAGCAGCAAAGGGGCTGGAGCCCCGACGTGTACTGAAGCTTTCTTT.